Following are 21 T cell receptor beta chains from one sample sequenced in a study of Ad26.COV2.S vaccination and SARS-CoV-2 variants. Noted treatment: roughly 18 received Ad26.COV2.S at low or high dose, single or two shots; several received placebo; per-sample allocation not given. Samples analyzed were those drawn on day 63 after the first vaccine or placebo injection. Clones were read by immunoSEQ multiplex PCR, and TCRdb kept only the in-frame ones, dropping some. This repertoire shows about 350,000 clones, about 86% found once; its top ten account for approximately 11%. The sequencing used peripheral blood, collected in a trial of Ad26.COV2.S vaccine versus placebo. These TCRs come from a person aged 18-65 years who received the Ad26.COV2.S COVID-19 vaccine or a placebo.

The CDR3 bases are TGCGCCAGCAGCCAACCCGGGGGGACTAATGAAAAACTGTTTTTT. Encoded protein: CASSQPGGTNEKLFF. This chain uses TRBV4-1 with TRBJ1-4, with D perhaps matching TRBD1 (5 bases). This CDR3 comprises 15 residues. V gave up 2 bases and J gave up 2 bases, with 9 bases separating them. Germline V gene sequence: CDR1 MGHRA, CDR2 YSYEKL.

The rearrangement links TRBV6-2 or TRBV6-3 to TRBJ2-7, with 7 bases identical to TRBD1. Losses at the gene ends were 4 bases for V and 4 bases for J; bases not matched to a gene: 7. The CDR3 has 14 residues. Per the germline V gene, CDR1 is MNHEY and CDR2 is SVGEGT. DNA for the CDR3: TGTGCCAGCAGTTTTCGGTCAGGGGGTTACGAGCAGTACTTC. The encoded protein is CASSFRSGGYEQYF.

The chain uses TRBV12-3 or TRBV12-4 and TRBJ2-2; maybe TRBD1 (6 bases). This CDR3 is 13 amino acids long. Trimming took 6 bases from V and 5 from J, leaving 10 bases between them. DNA of the CDR3: TGTGCCAGCAGGGAAACAGGGACCGGGGAGCTGTTTTTT. As protein: CASRETGTGELFF.

The gene calls are TRBV24-1 and TRBJ2-1; D remains ambiguous. CDR3 size: 13 residues. The germline V gene has CDR1 KGHDR and CDR2 SFDVKD. V lost 0 bases and J 6 bases, leaving 5 bases between the germline ends. DNA for the CDR3: TGTGCCACCAGTGATTTGCATAGCAATGAGCAGTTCTTC. This translates into CATSDLHSNEQFF.

The chain joins TRBV18 to TRBJ1-2; D is unresolved. Germline-derived CDR1 and CDR2 are KGHSH and LQKENI. Trimming removed 1 base at V and 3 bases at J, with 15 bases between. This CDR3 is 16 amino acids long. In DNA form, the CDR3 reads TGTGCCAGCTCACCACTACTCCCCGACGCGGACTATGGCTACACCTTC. This encodes CASSPLLPDADYGYTF.

V and J are TRBV6-6 and TRBJ1-4, with D perhaps TRBD1 (6 bases). CDR1 and CDR2 (germline): MNHNY, SVGAGI (reference sequence). Trimming pared 2 bases from V and 8 bases from J, leaving 12 bases between. The CDR3 loop spans 14 amino acids. The CDR3 DNA reads as TGTGCCAGCAGTTACCAGGGGTTGGGAGAAAAACTGTTTTTT. This encodes CASSYQGLGEKLFF.

The J gene is TRBJ2-7, the V gene TRBV27; D possibly corresponds to TRBD1 (5 bases). Germline CDR1 MNHEY, CDR2 SMNVEV (reference sequence). The length of the CDR3 is 13 residues. Trimming stripped 4 bases from V and 3 bases from J, with 10 bases between. CDR3 in DNA: TGTGCCAGCAGTTGGGGCAGCCACTACGAGCAGTACTTC. Protein product: CASSWGSHYEQYF.

The rearrangement uses TRBV11-3 and TRBJ2-2, with 7 bases matching TRBD1. This CDR3 contains 16 residues. Trimming removed 5 bases from V and 8 bases from J; junction bases left unmatched: 14. Germline values: CDR1 SGHNT, CDR2 YENEEA. CDR3 coding DNA: TGTGCCAGCAGCGATGTGACAGGGCGAGGTCGGGGGGAGCTGTTTTTT. Protein product: CASSDVTGRGRGELFF.

V is TRBV2 and J is TRBJ2-2; 8 nucleotides agree with TRBD1. CDR1 is SNHLY and CDR2 is FYNNEI in the germline V gene. V trimming: 8 bases; J trimming: 3 bases; junction bases outside the gene matches: 8. The CDR3 has 15 amino acids. CDR3: CASLWTGRYTGELFF. Here the CDR3 DNA reads TGTGCCAGCCTTTGGACAGGGAGGTACACCGGGGAGCTGTTTTTT.

V usage is TRBV19 and J usage is TRBJ2-2, with 7 positions matching TRBD1. Per germline, CDR1 LNHDA and CDR2 SQIVND (reference sequence). This CDR3 contains 14 residues. The ends lost 3 bases at V and 6 bases at J; junction bases unmatched: 4. The CDR3 DNA reads as TGTGCCAGTAGTATCAGGGGGTCGGCCGGGGAGCTGTTTTTT. Translating it yields CASSIRGSAGELFF.

This chain uses TRBV5-6 with TRBJ1-6; 7 nucleotides match TRBD1. Trimming took 0 bases from V and 1 from J; bases not matched to a gene: 7. This CDR3 has 18 residues. CDR1 is SGHDT, CDR2 YYEEEE, per germline. CDR3 protein: CASSLGQGIWSYNSPLHF. The CDR3 DNA reads as TGTGCCAGCAGCTTGGGACAGGGAATCTGGTCCTATAATTCACCCCTCCACTTT.

The rearrangement links TRBV18 to TRBJ1-1; TRBD1 might be the D (5 bases). CDR1 and CDR2 from the germline V gene are KGHSH and LQKENI. Trimming cost V 1 base and J 3 bases, with 12 bases left between them. The CDR3 contains 15 residues. The CDR3 here is CASSPHPGLDTEAFF. CDR3 DNA: TGTGCCAGCTCACCACATCCGGGACTGGACACTGAAGCTTTCTTT.

The chain recombines TRBV3-1 (or the pseudogene TRBV3-2) with TRBJ2-6; D ambiguous. The V end lost 0 bases, the J end lost 0 bases, and 18 bases lay between the germline ends. This CDR3 contains 20 residues. Germline loops: CDR1 LGHDT, CDR2 YNNKEL (reference sequence). DNA of the CDR3: TGTGCCAGCAGCCAAGATAAGGCGACCGCTCCACTCTCTGGGGCCAACGTCCTGACTTTC. Translation: CASSQDKATAPLSGANVLTF.

The rearrangement links TRBV27 to TRBJ2-1, with 12 bases that match TRBD2. J gave up 6 bases and V 4 bases, and 4 bases lay outside the gene matches. Germline loops: CDR1 MNHEY, CDR2 SMNVEV (reference sequence). The CDR3 has 15 amino acids. CDR3 loop: CASSSPGLAGNEQFF. CDR3 in DNA: TGTGCCAGCAGTTCTCCGGGACTAGCGGGCAATGAGCAGTTCTTC.

The CDR3 region has the DNA TGCGCCAGCAGCCAAGACTCTCGGGGGGACACTGAAGCTTTCTTT. This sequence encodes CASSQDSRGDTEAFF. The chain is built from TRBV4-3 and TRBJ1-1; D is perhaps TRBD1 (5 bases). Germline values: CDR1 LGHNA, CDR2 YSLEER. V lost 0 bases and J lost 3, with 11 bases in between. The CDR3 has 15 amino acids.

The CDR3 region has the DNA TGTGCCAGCAGTCCCCTGGGTTATCAGCCCCAGCATTTT. The encoded protein is CASSPLGYQPQHF. The rearrangement joins TRBV6-5 to TRBJ1-5, with D unresolved. Trimming left V 5 bases short and J 5 bases short, with 10 bases between. This CDR3 contains 13 residues. The germline CDR1 and CDR2 sequences are MNHEY and SVGAGI.

The J gene is TRBJ1-5, the V gene TRBV11-2, with a tentative D call TRBD1 (5 bases). This CDR3 is built from 16 residues. Germline V gene sequence: CDR1 SGHAT, CDR2 FQNNGV. Trimming stripped 3 bases from V and 0 bases from J, with 12 bases between. This chain's CDR3 is CASSLWGILSNQPQHF. The CDR3 DNA reads as TGTGCCAGCAGCTTGTGGGGGATCCTTAGCAATCAGCCCCAGCATTTT.

V and J are TRBV25-1 and TRBJ2-3, with D perhaps assigned TRBD1 or TRBD2 (5 bases each). Trimming took off 2 bases at V and 2 bases at J, with 11 bases between the two ends. The CDR3 contains 15 residues. Germline lookup yields CDR1 MGHDK and CDR2 SYGVNS. CDR3 sequence (DNA): TGTGCCAGCAGTGAAGAGGGACGGTACACAGATACGCAGTATTTT. Amino acid sequence: CASSEEGRYTDTQYF. Full variable domain (outside the CDR3, taken from reference TRBV25-1 and TRBJ2-3): EADIYQTPRYLVIGTGKKITLECSQTMGHDKMYWYQQDPGMELHLIHYSYGVNSTEKGDLSSESTVSRIRTEHFPLTLESARPSHTSQYLCASSEEGRYTDTQYFGPGTRLTVL.

V usage is TRBV19 and J usage is TRBJ1-2; the D is unclear. The CDR3 is made up of 12 amino acids. From germline, CDR1 is LNHDA and CDR2 SQIVND (reference sequence). The V and J ends lost 5 bases and 8 bases respectively, with 12 bases between them. CDR3 loop: CASSYEGTGYTF. CDR3 nucleotide sequence: TGTGCCAGTAGTTACGAGGGAACGGGCTACACCTTC.

The V and J genes are TRBV7-6 and TRBJ1-3, with D possibly TRBD1 on 5 matching bases. The CDR3 has 12 residues. Germline V gene data show CDR1 as SGHVS and CDR2 as FNYEAQ. V shed 4 bases and J shed 9 bases, with 10 bases lying between them. CDR3 region: CASSWRQFTIYF. As DNA, the CDR3 is TGTGCCAGCAGCTGGAGACAGTTCACCATATATTTT.

The gene calls are TRBV24-1 and TRBJ1-1, with TRBD1 identical over 10 bases. V gave up 8 bases and J gave up 1 base; unmatched junction bases: 3. The CDR3 is 14 residues long. From germline, CDR1 is KGHDR and CDR2 SFDVKD. The CDR3 bases are TGTGCCACCAAGGGGACAGGGGAGAACACTGAAGCTTTCTTT. Amino acids: CATKGTGENTEAFF.